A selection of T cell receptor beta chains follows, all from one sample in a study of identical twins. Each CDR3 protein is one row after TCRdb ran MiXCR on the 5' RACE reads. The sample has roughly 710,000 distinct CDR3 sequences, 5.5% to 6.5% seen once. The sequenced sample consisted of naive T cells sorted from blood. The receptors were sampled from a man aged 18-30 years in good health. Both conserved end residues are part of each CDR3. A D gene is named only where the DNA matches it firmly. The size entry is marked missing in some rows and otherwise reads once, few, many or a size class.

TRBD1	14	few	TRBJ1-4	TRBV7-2	CASSLGGLREKLFF	TGTGCCAGCAGTCTAGGGGGCCTCCGTGAAAAACTGTTTTTT
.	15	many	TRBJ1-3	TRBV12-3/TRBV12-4	CASSRTGPPGNTIYF	TGTGCCAGCAGCCGAACAGGGCCCCCCGGAAACACCATATATTTT
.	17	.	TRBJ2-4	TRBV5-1	CASSLAPGALAKNIQYF	TGCGCCAGCAGCTTGGCCCCGGGCGCTCTAGCCAAAAACATTCAGTACTTC
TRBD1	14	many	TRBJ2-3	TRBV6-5	CASSSDRVTDTQYF	TGTGCCAGCAGTTCGGACAGGGTCACAGATACGCAGTATTTT
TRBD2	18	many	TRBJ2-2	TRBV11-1	CASRGRPSGRFDTGELFF	TGTGCCAGCAGGGGTAGGCCTAGCGGGAGATTCGACACCGGGGAGCTGTTTTTT
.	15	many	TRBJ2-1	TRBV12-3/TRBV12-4	CASTPVPTQYGKQFF	TGTGCCAGCACCCCTGTGCCTACCCAATATGGTAAGCAGTTCTTC
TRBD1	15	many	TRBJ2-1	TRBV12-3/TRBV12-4	CASSSGTGPFNEQFF	TGTGCCAGCAGTTCCGGGACAGGGCCCTTCAATGAGCAGTTCTTC
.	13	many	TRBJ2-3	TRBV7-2	CASSSAGWDTQYF	TGTGCCAGCAGCTCAGCTGGGTGGGATACGCAGTATTTT
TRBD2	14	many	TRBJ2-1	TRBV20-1	CSARSSGTVYEQFF	TGCAGTGCTCGTTCTAGCGGGACGGTGTATGAGCAGTTCTTC
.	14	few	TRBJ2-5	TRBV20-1	CSAVIRDGQETQYF	TGCAGTGCGGTGATCCGGGACGGTCAAGAGACCCAGTACTTC
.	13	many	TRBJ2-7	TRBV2	CASRLTDLYEQYF	TGTGCCAGCAGACTTACAGATCTCTACGAGCAGTACTTC
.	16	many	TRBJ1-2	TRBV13	CASRRTGQAGKHGYTF	TGTGCCAGCAGACGTACGGGGCAGGCCGGGAAGCATGGCTACACCTTC
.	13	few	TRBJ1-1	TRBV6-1	CASSVEVYTEAFF	TGTGCCAGCAGTGTCGAGGTCTACACTGAAGCTTTCTTT
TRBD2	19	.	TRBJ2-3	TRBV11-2	CASSPTGTSGSTRTDTQYF	TGTGCCAGCAGCCCGACCGGGACTAGCGGGAGTACCCGCACAGATACGCAGTATTTT
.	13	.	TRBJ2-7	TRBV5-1	CASSLHPDYEQYF	TGCGCCAGCAGCCTCCATCCCGACTACGAGCAGTACTTC
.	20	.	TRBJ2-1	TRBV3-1	CASSQGAVDGRDWQWNEQFF	TGTGCCAGCAGCCAAGGGGCGGTGGACGGCCGGGACTGGCAATGGAATGAGCAGTTCTTC
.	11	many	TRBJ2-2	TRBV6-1	CASSAIGELFF	TGTGCCAGCAGTGCGATCGGGGAGCTGTTTTTT
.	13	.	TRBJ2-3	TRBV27	CASSLRLRDTQYF	TGTGCCAGCAGTCTCCGGCTCAGAGATACGCAGTATTTT
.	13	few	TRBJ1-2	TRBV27	CASSLVGNYGYTF	TGTGCCAGCAGTTTGGTGGGGAACTATGGCTACACCTTC
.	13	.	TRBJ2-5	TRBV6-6	CASRSNGQETQYF	TGTGCCAGCAGATCTAACGGGCAAGAGACCCAGTACTTC
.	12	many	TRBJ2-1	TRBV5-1	CASSLTRFEQFF	TGCGCCAGCAGCTTGACGCGGTTCGAGCAGTTCTTC
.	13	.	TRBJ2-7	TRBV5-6	CASSRFGVNEQYF	TGTGCCAGCAGCAGATTCGGGGTAAACGAGCAGTACTTC
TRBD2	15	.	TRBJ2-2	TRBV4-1	CASSQSILAGGELFF	TGCGCCAGCAGCCAATCTATACTAGCGGGCGGGGAGCTGTTTTTT
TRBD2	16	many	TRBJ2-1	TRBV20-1	CSARDSLTSGRTEQFF	TGCAGTGCTAGAGATTCTCTTACTAGCGGGAGGACTGAGCAGTTCTTC
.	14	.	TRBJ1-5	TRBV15	CATHRGNSNQPQHF	TGTGCCACCCATCGGGGAAATAGCAATCAGCCCCAGCATTTT
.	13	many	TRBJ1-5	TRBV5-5	CASSFYDNQPQHF	TGTGCCAGCAGCTTTTACGACAATCAGCCCCAGCATTTT
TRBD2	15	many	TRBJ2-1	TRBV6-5	CASSFRVAGRNEQFF	TGTGCCAGCAGTTTCCGAGTAGCGGGCCGCAATGAGCAGTTCTTC
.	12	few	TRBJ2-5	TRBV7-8	CASSLDYETQYF	TGTGCCAGCAGCTTAGATTATGAGACCCAGTACTTC
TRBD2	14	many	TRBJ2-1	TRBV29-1	CSVGLAEDYNEQFF	TGCAGCGTGGGACTAGCGGAAGATTACAATGAGCAGTTCTTC
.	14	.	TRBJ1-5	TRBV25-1	CASSDHGSNQPQHF	TGTGCCAGCAGTGATCACGGTAGCAATCAGCCCCAGCATTTT
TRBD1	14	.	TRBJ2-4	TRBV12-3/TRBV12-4	CASSHRGPKNIQYF	TGTGCCAGCAGCCACAGGGGGCCCAAAAACATTCAGTACTTC
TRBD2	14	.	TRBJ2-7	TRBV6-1	CASSEVTLAGGEYF	TGTGCCAGCAGTGAAGTAACTCTAGCGGGAGGGGAGTACTTC
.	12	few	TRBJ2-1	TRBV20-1	CSARDLRARYPF	TGCAGTGCTAGAGATCTACGGGCTAGATACCCCTTC
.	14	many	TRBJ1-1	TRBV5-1	CASIDWGRNTEAFF	TGCGCCAGCATCGACTGGGGACGGAACACTGAAGCTTTCTTT
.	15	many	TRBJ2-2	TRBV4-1	CASSQEMRYTGELFF	TGCGCCAGCAGCCAAGAGATGCGGTACACCGGGGAGCTGTTTTTT
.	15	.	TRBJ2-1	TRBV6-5	CASSSNPYIVNEQFF	TGTGCCAGCAGTTCAAACCCGTACATCGTCAATGAGCAGTTCTTC
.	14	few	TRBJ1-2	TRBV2	CARMGEGGEEGYTF	TGTGCCAGGATGGGAGAAGGCGGGGAGGAGGGCTACACCTTC
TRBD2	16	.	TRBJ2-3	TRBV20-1	CSARDRLAGGPDTQYF	TGCAGTGCTAGAGATCGGCTAGCGGGAGGCCCAGATACGCAGTATTTT
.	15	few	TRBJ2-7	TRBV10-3	CAILQSQEGLYEQYF	TGTGCCATCTTACAGTCTCAAGAGGGTCTATACGAGCAGTACTTC
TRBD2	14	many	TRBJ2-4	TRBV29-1	CSALAGKTKNIQYF	TGCAGCGCTTTAGCGGGAAAAACCAAAAACATTCAGTACTTC
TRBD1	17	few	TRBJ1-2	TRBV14	CASSQDLRGGARYGYTF	TGTGCCAGCAGCCAAGATCTCCGAGGGGGCGCACGATATGGCTACACCTTC
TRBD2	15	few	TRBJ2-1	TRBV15	CATSRQAGAPNEQFF	TGTGCCACCAGCAGACAAGCGGGAGCTCCCAATGAGCAGTTCTTC
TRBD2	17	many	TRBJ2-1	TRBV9	CASSGTLAGGRLGEQFF	TGTGCCAGCAGCGGTACACTAGCGGGAGGGCGATTAGGTGAGCAGTTCTTC
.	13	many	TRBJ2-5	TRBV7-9	CASSLFPQETQYF	TGTGCCAGCAGCTTGTTCCCCCAAGAGACCCAGTACTTC
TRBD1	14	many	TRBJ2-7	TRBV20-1	CSARGGTAPYEQYF	TGCAGTGCTAGAGGAGGGACAGCACCCTACGAGCAGTACTTC
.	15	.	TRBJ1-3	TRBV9	CASSLTGRAGNTIYF	TGTGCCAGCAGCCTGACAGGCCGTGCTGGAAACACCATATATTTT
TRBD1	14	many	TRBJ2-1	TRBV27	CASSRQGLYNEQFF	TGTGCCAGCAGTCGACAGGGCCTCTACAATGAGCAGTTCTTC
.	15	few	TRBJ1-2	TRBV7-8	CASSAGVGGNYGYTF	TGTGCCAGCAGCGCGGGGGTCGGGGGTAACTATGGCTACACCTTC
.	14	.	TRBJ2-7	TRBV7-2	CASSAGVDSYEQYF	TGTGCCAGCAGCGCCGGGGTAGACTCCTACGAGCAGTACTTC
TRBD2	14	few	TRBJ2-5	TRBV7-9	CASSQAGGVETQYF	TGTGCCAGCAGCCAAGCGGGAGGAGTAGAGACCCAGTACTTC
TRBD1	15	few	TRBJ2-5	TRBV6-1	CASRTTGGGQETQYF	TGTGCCAGCAGAACGACAGGGGGCGGCCAAGAGACCCAGTACTTC
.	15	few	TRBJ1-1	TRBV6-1	CASKSLGAPHTEAFF	TGTGCCAGCAAATCGCTGGGGGCCCCCCACACTGAAGCTTTCTTT
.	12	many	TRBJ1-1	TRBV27	CASRPQGTEAFF	TGTGCCAGCAGACCTCAGGGGACTGAAGCTTTCTTT
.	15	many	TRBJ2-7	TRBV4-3	CASSQEVRGRYEQYF	TGCGCCAGCAGCCAAGAGGTGAGAGGGAGATACGAGCAGTACTTC
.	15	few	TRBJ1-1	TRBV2	CASSLDSPGVAEAFF	TGTGCCAGCAGTCTGGACAGCCCGGGGGTCGCTGAAGCTTTCTTT
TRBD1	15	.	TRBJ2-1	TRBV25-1	CASRASGTGGSWRFF	TGTGCCAGCAGGGCTTCCGGGACAGGGGGATCTTGGCGGTTCTTC
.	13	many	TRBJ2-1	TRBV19	CASSIDPDNEQFF	TGTGCCAGTAGTATTGACCCTGACAATGAGCAGTTCTTC
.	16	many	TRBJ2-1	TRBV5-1	CASSLVASTSYNEQFF	TGCGCCAGCAGCTTGGTTGCGAGTACCTCCTACAATGAGCAGTTCTTC
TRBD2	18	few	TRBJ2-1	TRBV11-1	CASSGMDTGLAGNNEQFF	TGTGCCAGCAGTGGGATGGACACGGGACTAGCGGGGAACAATGAGCAGTTCTTC
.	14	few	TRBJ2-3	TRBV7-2	CASSSQGISDTQYF	TGTGCCAGCAGCTCGCAGGGTATTTCAGATACGCAGTATTTT